This record concerns one TCR beta chain sequence. Trimming removed 5 bases from V and 4 bases from J; junction bases left unmatched: 9. Germline V lookup: CDR1 SGHAT, CDR2 FQNNGV. There are 16 residues in the CDR3. This record comes from a study of blood T cell repertoires in COVID-19. About the study: From T cells, B-cell-depleted T cells, or PBMCs came the material, which was cDNA or gDNA.

Only in-frame clones appear in the TCRdb table, and some are missing; sequencing was by immunoSEQ multiplex PCR. The sample lists about 230,000 clones, 88% occurring once. The sample taken for sequencing was PBMCs or T cells enriched from blood (not recorded which). The V gene is TRBV11-2, the J gene TRBJ2-2; 8 bases map to TRBD1. This receptor was taken from a woman aged 40-49 years with acute COVID-19. The CDR3 loop is CASSRQGPSGTGELFF. CDR3 DNA: TGTGCCAGCAGCAGACAGGGGCCCTCGGGCACCGGGGAGCTGTTTTTT.